This is a list of T cell receptor beta chains from one sample in a study of blood T cell repertoires in COVID-19. This table comes from immunoSEQ multiplex PCR, and its TCRdb copy is limited to in-frame clones, with some not included. This table holds about 120,000 clones, roughly 90% found once. Sequenced material: peripheral blood. All receptors come from a man aged 60 to 69 with COVID-19, enrolled during active disease. The CDR3 runs from the conserved cysteine through the conserved F or W. A D gene is named only where the DNA matches it firmly. A clone size is listed for some rows: how often the clone was seen (once, few, many), or a class if it is expanded.

TRBV18	.	.	TRBJ1-1	TGTGCCAGCTCACCGATTGGACAGAACACTGAAGCTTTCTTT	CASSPIGQNTEAFF
TRBV6-5	.	.	TRBJ1-6	TGTGCCAGCAGTTACTCGTCGGGGGGGTTTTCACCCCTCCACTTT	CASSYSSGGFSPLHF
TRBV5-1	.	.	TRBJ1-2	TGCGCCAGCACCCTTACGATGTACTCCTATGGCTACACCTTC	CASTLTMYSYGYTF
TRBV4-1	few	TRBD1	TRBJ1-6	TGCGCCAGCAGCTCCAAGGGACAGTATAATTCACCCCTCCACTTT	CASSSKGQYNSPLHF
TRBV19	.	TRBD1	TRBJ1-6	TGTGCCAGTAGTGCACCGGACAGGGGTTCACCCCTCCACTTT	CASSAPDRGSPLHF
TRBV7-9	.	.	TRBJ2-7	TGTGCCAGCAGCTTAGGGTTGGCGGACGAGCAGTACTTC	CASSLGLADEQYF
TRBV11-2	.	.	TRBJ1-4	TGTGCCAGCAGCTCCTGGCAGGCAGGTGAAAAACTGTTTTTT	CASSSWQAGEKLFF
TRBV24-1	.	TRBD2	TRBJ2-5	TGTGCCACCAGTGAAACTAGCGGGAGGGCCCTGGAGACCCAGTACTTC	CATSETSGRALETQYF
TRBV24-1	.	TRBD2	TRBJ2-1	TGTGCCACCAGTGGGGGACTAGCGGGAGGATACAATGAGCAGTTCTTC	CATSGGLAGGYNEQFF
TRBV9	.	.	TRBJ1-1	TGTGCCAGCAGCGTAGACCAGACAGAATTATCCGCTTTCTTT	CASSVDQTELSAFF
TRBV3-1/TRBV3-2	.	.	TRBJ1-1	TGTGCCAGCAGCCAAGATTATTCGGACAGCCGGGCTTTCTTT	CASSQDYSDSRAFF
TRBV7-8	.	TRBD2	TRBJ2-1	TGTGCCAGCAGCTTCGAATTAGCGGGAGGGAACAATGAGCAGTTCTTC	CASSFELAGGNNEQFF
TRBV29-1	.	.	TRBJ2-1	TGCAGCGTTGCGTCGGGAAGTGGCTCCTACAATGAGCAGTTCTTC	CSVASGSGSYNEQFF
TRBV2	.	TRBD1	TRBJ1-2	TGTGCCAGCAGTGAACTTTCTCGGGACAGGGATGGCTACACCTTC	CASSELSRDRDGYTF
TRBV5-4	.	TRBD1	TRBJ2-2	TGTGCCAGCAGTCCAAAGAGGACAGGGAAGGCCGGGGAGCTGTTTTTT	CASSPKRTGKAGELFF
TRBV3-1/TRBV3-2	.	TRBD1	TRBJ2-1	TGTGCCAGCAGCCGAGCGGGACAGGGGATCTTC	CASSRAGQGIF
TRBV2	once	TRBD1	TRBJ1-2	TGTGCCAGCAGTGCCCTACAGGGGGCGGTCCCCTATGGCTACACCTTC	CASSALQGAVPYGYTF
TRBV7-2	.	.	TRBJ2-2	TGTGCCAGCAGCTTGGACAGTTACACCGGGGAGCTGTTTTTT	CASSLDSYTGELFF
TRBV24-1	.	.	TRBJ2-5	TGTGCCACCAGTGATTGGAAGCGGGACAACCAAGAGACCCAGTACTTC	CATSDWKRDNQETQYF
TRBV4-3	.	TRBD2	TRBJ2-1	TGCGCCAGCAGCCGAGGACTAGCGGGAGGGGGGCACAATGAGCAGTTCTTC	CASSRGLAGGGHNEQFF
TRBV2	.	.	TRBJ1-3	TGTGCCAGCAGTGAAGGACTGGGCACCATATATTTT	CASSEGLGTIYF
TRBV19	.	.	TRBJ2-1	TGTGCCAGTAGTATTTGGACAGAGAACAATGAGCAGTTCTTC	CASSIWTENNEQFF
TRBV27	.	.	TRBJ2-1	TGTGCCAGCAGAAAAAAACCCCTGACTGTTCTGTACAATGAGCAGTTCTTC	CASRKKPLTVLYNEQFF
TRBV4-2	once	TRBD1	TRBJ1-5	TGTGCCAGCAGCCAGGGTACAGGGGATGGATATAGCAATCAGCCCCAGCATTTT	CASSQGTGDGYSNQPQHF
TRBV2	.	.	TRBJ1-2	TGTGCCAGCAGTGGGGAGGGCGGCTATGGCTACACCTTC	CASSGEGGYGYTF
TRBV29-1	.	.	TRBJ2-6	TGCAGCGTTGTTAGGGCCAACGTCCTGACTTTC	CSVVRANVLTF
TRBV10-1	.	TRBD2	TRBJ2-2	TGCGCCAGCAGTGATAGCGGGGAGGCCGGGGAGCTGTTTTTT	CASSDSGEAGELFF
TRBV11-2	.	TRBD1	TRBJ1-2	TGTGCCAGCAGCCCTGGACAGGGGGCGGGATATGGCTACACCTTC	CASSPGQGAGYGYTF
TRBV18	.	.	TRBJ1-1	TGTGCCAGCTCACCCGCCACAACACTACCTGAAACGGACACTGAAGCTTTCTTT	CASSPATTLPETDTEAFF
TRBV5-4	.	TRBD1	TRBJ2-1	TGTGCCAGCAGCCCCCCCCGAGACAGGGACAATGAGCAGTTCTTC	CASSPPRDRDNEQFF
TRBV7-8	few	TRBD1	TRBJ1-2	TGTGCCAGCAGCTCCGGACAGGGGTACTATGGCTACACCTTC	CASSSGQGYYGYTF
TRBV27	.	TRBD2	TRBJ2-3	TGTGCCAGCAGTACTAGCGGGAGGCACCGTAGCACAGATACGCAGTATTTT	CASSTSGRHRSTDTQYF
TRBV4-1	.	TRBD1	TRBJ2-7	TGCGCCAGCAGCCAAGAAGGGGACAGAGACTACGAGCAGTACTTC	CASSQEGDRDYEQYF